Detailed here is one TCR beta chain. Its target is unknown. CDR1 LNHDA and CDR2 SQIVND come from the germline V gene (reference sequence). The CDR3 contains 15 residues. Trimming removed 3 bases at V and 0 bases at J, with 10 bases between. Primers included in the PCR were 60 Vbeta and 13 Jbeta primers. Profiling relied on immunoSEQ multiplex PCR, and the TCRdb table lists in-frame clones only, not all of them. The sample has roughly 140,000 clones; roughly 70% are singletons. The data derive from a study of cytomegalovirus exposure and HLA in healthy donors. Study conclusions and caveats: Most TCR sequences showed up rarely, but some public TCRs showed up in many donors. TCR beta V- and J-gene trimming, according to a later analysis, was linked to a missense DCLRE1C variant. Some V segments, TRBV6-2 and TRBV6-3 among them, were indistinguishable and were therefore excluded.

This clonotype was obtained from a man between 60 and 75 years old in good health and CMV-seronegative. Material: PBMCs. V and J are TRBV19 and TRBJ2-3; TRBD2 might be the D (5 bases). The CDR3 region is CASSIQTSSTDTQYF. The CDR3 coding sequence is TGTGCCAGTAGTATCCAAACTAGTAGCACAGATACGCAGTATTTT.